The clone carrying this TCR beta chain was seen a handful of times. Its antigen is undetermined. The data belong to a study of T cell repertoires in cytomegalovirus infection. Across the study: HLA-C-restricted CMV epitopes, recently identified, and well-studied HLA-B-restricted ones were used by the study. It was the public TCR beta signatures that indicated both CMV infection and matching HLA type.

One entry per CDR3 protein, called by TCRdb with MiXCR from the reads. The sample lists under 300,000 distinct CDR3 sequences, about 20% occurring once. The study, taken as a whole, reports: Predominance within the ex vivo response was attributable to HLA-C-restricted CMV-specific TCR beta clonotypes.

The length of the CDR3 is 14 residues. With 7 bases clipped from V and 1 base from J, the junction kept 5 bases outside the gene matches. Germline CDR1 and CDR2: LNHDA and SQIVND (reference sequence). The receptor was derived from a human donor in good health (CMV status not recorded). Some clones in this sample may be carry-over from other donors' samples. This sequence joins TRBV19 and TRBJ2-3, with 7 positions matching TRBD2. This sample comprised cultured PBMCs, obtained from culture after CMV antigen stimulation. The CDR3, as DNA: TGTGCCAGTAAGGCTAGCGGACGCACAGATACGCAGTATTTT. Protein sequence: CASKASGRTDTQYF.